One and the same sample provided the 9 T cell receptor beta chains below, sequenced in a study of cytomegalovirus exposure and HLA in healthy donors. PCR amplification relied on 60 Vbeta primers (plus 13 Jbeta primers). Some clones are missing from TCRdb's copy, which holds only in-frame ones; the method was immunoSEQ multiplex PCR. The sample includes about 120,000 clones, roughly 69% of them seen just once. Sequencing input: PBMCs. The receptors come from a human donor in good health.

This chain uses TRBV5-1 with TRBJ2-3; weak D call: TRBD2 (6 bases). Germline values: CDR1 SGHRS, CDR2 YFSETQ. V was cut by 7 bases and J by 0 bases, with 18 bases left in between. CDR3 length: 16 amino acids. CDR3 sequence reads: CASYDSGTASTDTQYF. In DNA, the CDR3 is TGCGCCAGCTATGATAGCGGTACGGCTAGCACAGATACGCAGTATTTT. Based on the CDR3 plus reference TRBV5-1 and TRBJ2-3, the full variable domain is KAGVTQTPRYLIKTRGQQVTLSCSPISGHRSVSWYQQTPGQGLQFLFEYFSETQRNKGNFPGRFSGRQFSNSRSEMNVSTLELGDSALYLCASYDSGTASTDTQYFGPGTRLTVL.

The chain has TRBV2 and TRBJ1-5; D is undetermined. Trimming removed 6 bases from V and 0 bases from J, with 15 bases in between. This CDR3 region has 16 residues. Germline CDR1 reads SNHLY; CDR2 reads FYNNEI. As DNA, the CDR3 is TGTGCCAGCAGCTCAATGCACAGCTATAGCAATCAGCCCCAGCATTTT. This encodes CASSSMHSYSNQPQHF.

This chain joins TRBV28 and TRBJ2-7, with a weak D call TRBD2 (7 bases). Trimming stripped 8 bases from V and 6 bases from J, with 14 bases between. The CDR3 extends over 12 amino acids. Germline lookup yields CDR1 MDHEN and CDR2 SYDVKM. The CDR3 region has the DNA TGTGCCAGCGGGAGGGGGTGGGGCGAGCAGTACTTC. This sequence encodes CASGRGWGEQYF.

This clone has more than one count but fewer than ten. This chain uses TRBV28 with TRBJ1-4; D ambiguous. The ends were cut back, 8 bases at V and 0 bases at J, with 10 bases in the middle. CDR3 length: 14 amino acids. In germline, CDR1 is MDHEN, CDR2 SYDVKM. The CDR3 loop is CASGRTSTNEKLFF. The CDR3 DNA sequence: TGTGCCAGCGGGCGCACTTCAACTAATGAAAAACTGTTTTTT.

The V call is TRBV18, the J call TRBJ1-6, with TRBD1 identical over 7 bases. The junction had 4 bases not matched to a gene; V was cut back by 1 base and J by 7 bases. Germline V gene lookup returns CDR1 KGHSH and CDR2 LQKENI. The CDR3 totals 15 residues. This CDR3 reads CASSPQGAGNSPLHF. In DNA, the CDR3 is TGTGCCAGCTCACCACAGGGGGCAGGGAATTCACCCCTCCACTTT.

In nucleotides, the CDR3 is TGTGCCAGCAAAGGGGGCGAGACTAGCGGGAGGCGAGATACGCAGTATTTT. Protein sequence: CASKGGETSGRRDTQYF. This chain connects TRBV2 to TRBJ2-3; TRBD2 agrees at 13 bases. This CDR3 contains 17 residues. CDR1 and CDR2 (germline): SNHLY, FYNNEI. V gave up 7 bases and J gave up 5 bases; unmatched junction bases: 12.

This clone was counted once. This rearrangement joins TRBV6-5 to TRBJ1-4; D is undetermined. CDR1 MNHEY and CDR2 SVGAGI come from the germline V gene. CDR3 length: 11 residues. V shed 7 bases and J shed 8 bases, with 8 bases lying between them. The CDR3 reads CASKRGEKLFF. The CDR3 DNA is TGTGCCAGCAAAAGAGGCGAAAAACTGTTTTTT.

The V and J genes are TRBV30 and TRBJ2-3; 7 nucleotides line up with TRBD2. V lost 0 bases, J lost 0 bases, and 6 bases stayed unmatched. The CDR3 runs 16 residues. The V gene's germline CDR1 is GTSNPN and CDR2 SVGIG (reference sequence). The DNA of the CDR3 is TGTGCCTGGAGTGTACTCGGGCGGGGGAGCACAGATACGCAGTATTTT. As protein: CAWSVLGRGSTDTQYF.

The chain couples TRBV19 to TRBJ1-4, with D maybe TRBD1 (5 bases). Trimming removed 0 bases at V and 3 bases at J, with 5 bases between. The CDR3 extends over 14 amino acids. The germline gives CDR1 LNHDA, CDR2 SQIVND (reference sequence). The CDR3 DNA sequence: TGTGCCAGTAGTATAGAAGGGGCTAATGAAAAACTGTTTTTT. It translates to CASSIEGANEKLFF.